The present T cell receptor beta chain was sequenced within a study of blood T cell repertoires in COVID-19. At the level of the study: PBMCs, B-cell-depleted T cells, or T cells provided the cDNA or gDNA that made up the material.

Using immunoSEQ multiplex PCR, the repertoire was profiled, and TCRdb retains in-frame clones only, with some absent. The sample lists a few hundred thousand clones, 86% occurring once. This TCR came from a woman aged 30 to 39 with active or convalescent COVID-19. Sequences were obtained from peripheral blood.

The CDR3 spells CSAPGDYGYTF. As DNA, the CDR3 is TGCAGTGCTCCGGGAGACTATGGCTACACCTTC. The chain has TRBV20-1 and TRBJ1-2, with no clear D. This CDR3 is built from 11 residues. Germline lookup yields CDR1 DFQATT and CDR2 SNEGSKA (reference sequence). Trimming cost V 5 bases and J 3 bases, with 7 bases left between them.